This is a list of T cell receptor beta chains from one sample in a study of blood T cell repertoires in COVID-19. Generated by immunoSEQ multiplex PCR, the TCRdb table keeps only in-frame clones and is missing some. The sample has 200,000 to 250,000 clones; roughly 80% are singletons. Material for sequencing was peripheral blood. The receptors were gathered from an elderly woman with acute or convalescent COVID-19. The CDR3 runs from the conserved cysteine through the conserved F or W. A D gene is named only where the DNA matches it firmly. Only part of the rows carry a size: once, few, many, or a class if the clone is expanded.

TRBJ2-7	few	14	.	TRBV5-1	TGCGCCAGCAGCTTGGTCGCGAGCACCTACGAGCAGTACTTC	CASSLVASTYEQYF
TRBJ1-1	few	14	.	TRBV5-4	TGTGCCAGCAGCTTCTTCACCGGGAACACTGAAGCTTTCTTT	CASSFFTGNTEAFF
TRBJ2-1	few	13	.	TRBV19	TGTGCCAGTAGTATAGACGAGGGGACTGGGCAGTTCTTC	CASSIDEGTGQFF
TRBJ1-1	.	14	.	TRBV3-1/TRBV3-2	TGTGCCAGCCATTCGGTGGAGTTGAACACTGAAGCTTTCTTT	CASHSVELNTEAFF
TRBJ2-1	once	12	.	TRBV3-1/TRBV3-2	TGTGCCAGCAGCCAACCCAACCAGGAGCAGTTCTTC	CASSQPNQEQFF
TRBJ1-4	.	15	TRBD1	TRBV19	TGTGCCAGTAGTCCGGACGGGACAGGGGACGGAAAACTGTTTTTT	CASSPDGTGDGKLFF
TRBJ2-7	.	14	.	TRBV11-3	TGTGCCAGCAGCTTAGCTAACCAACAGGGGAGGCTGTACTTC	CASSLANQQGRLYF
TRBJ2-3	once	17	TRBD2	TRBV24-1	TGTGCCACCAGTGACGGGACTAGCGGGCCTAGCACAGATACGCAGTATTTT	CATSDGTSGPSTDTQYF
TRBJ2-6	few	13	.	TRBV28	TGTGCCAGCAGGCAGGCTGGGGCCAACGTCCTGACTTTC	CASRQAGANVLTF
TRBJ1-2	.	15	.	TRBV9	TGTGCCAGCAGCCCGACCCCCCTCGGGAGGGATGGCTACACCTTC	CASSPTPLGRDGYTF
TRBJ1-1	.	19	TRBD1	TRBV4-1	TGCGCCAGCAGCCAAGATCCGGCAGGCCAGGGGGCCTGGGGCACTGAAGCTTTCTTT	CASSQDPAGQGAWGTEAFF
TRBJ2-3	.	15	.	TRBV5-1	TGCGCCAGCACGTCCAGGGCTTTTAGCACAGATACGCAGTATTTT	CASTSRAFSTDTQYF
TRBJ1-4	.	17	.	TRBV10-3	TGTGCCATCAGTGAGTCTGCATCCGGGACAACTAATGAAAAACTGTTTTTT	CAISESASGTTNEKLFF
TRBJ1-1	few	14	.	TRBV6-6	TGTGCCAGCAGTTACTCCGAGGGGAACACTGAAGCTTTCTTT	CASSYSEGNTEAFF
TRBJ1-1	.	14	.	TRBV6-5	TGTGCCAGCACTGCGGGGGATTGGGACACTGAAGCTTTCTTT	CASTAGDWDTEAFF
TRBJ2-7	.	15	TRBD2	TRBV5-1	TGCGCCAGCAGCTTGGAAGGGACTAGCGTCTACGAGCAGTACTTC	CASSLEGTSVYEQYF
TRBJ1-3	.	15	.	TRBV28	TGTGCCAGCATCCGGGACACCGGCTCTGGAAACACCATATATTTT	CASIRDTGSGNTIYF
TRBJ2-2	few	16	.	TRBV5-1	TGCGCCAGCAGCTTGTACTTCAGCGGTAACACCGGGGAGCTGTTTTTT	CASSLYFSGNTGELFF
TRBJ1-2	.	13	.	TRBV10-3	TGTGCCATCAGTTTCGACAGTAACTATGGCTACACCTTC	CAISFDSNYGYTF
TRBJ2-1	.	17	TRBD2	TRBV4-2	TGTGCCAGCAGCCAAGATCCAACTAGCGGAGCCCTCAATGAGCAGTTCTTC	CASSQDPTSGALNEQFF